One sample yielded the 14 T cell receptor beta chains listed below, sequenced in a study of cytotoxic CD8 clonotypes in ibrutinib-treated CLL. TCRdb's table, derived via immunoSEQ multiplex PCR, lists solely in-frame clones and lacks some. The sample yields some 140,000 clones, 84% seen once. The material was PBMCs, obtained after 24 months of ibrutinib treatment. Receptors originate from a human donor with chronic lymphocytic leukemia.

This clone was seen only once. This chain joins TRBV19 and TRBJ2-5; D may correspond to TRBD1 or TRBD2 (5 bases each). V lost 5 bases and J lost 1, with 14 bases in between. Per germline, CDR1 LNHDA and CDR2 SQIVND (reference sequence). This CDR3 has 15 residues. CDR3 sequence: CASSDSGTAQETQYF. CDR3 nucleotide sequence: TGTGCCAGTAGTGACTCCGGGACCGCCCAAGAGACCCAGTACTTC.

The chain links TRBV4-1 to TRBJ2-7; a weak D match, TRBD1 (5 bases). CDR3 length: 14 amino acids. Trimming stripped 4 bases from V and 0 bases from J, with 10 bases between. Germline lookup yields CDR1 MGHRA and CDR2 YSYEKL. The CDR3 DNA sequence: TGCGCCAGCAGCCTTCCCGGACACTCCTACGAGCAGTACTTC. Protein product: CASSLPGHSYEQYF.

The rearrangement uses TRBV7-2 and TRBJ2-2; D perhaps matches TRBD2 (6 bases). CDR1 is SGHTA, CDR2 FQGNSA, per germline. The germline V and J ends were trimmed by 2 bases and 0 bases, with 13 bases remaining between them. The CDR3 is made up of 17 amino acids. The CDR3 protein is CASSLRASATNTGELFF. In nucleotides, the CDR3 is TGTGCCAGCAGCTTAAGGGCTAGCGCCACGAACACCGGGGAGCTGTTTTTT. The whole variable domain, remainder taken from reference TRBV7-2 and TRBJ2-2, is GAGVSQSPSNKVTEKGKDVELRCDPISGHTALYWYRQSLGQGLEFLIYFQGNSAPDKSGLPSDRFSAERTGGSVSTLTIQRTQQEDSAVYLCASSLRASATNTGELFFGEGSRLTVL.

The chain has TRBV28 and TRBJ2-2; D is unclear. The CDR3 runs to 13 residues. CDR1 is MDHEN, CDR2 SYDVKM, per germline. The V and J ends lost 2 bases and 6 bases respectively, with 7 bases between them. In DNA, the CDR3 is TGTGCCAGCAGTTTAGCGGTTCCCGGGGAGCTGTTTTTT. As protein: CASSLAVPGELFF.

The chain recombines TRBV7-2 with TRBJ1-2; D is unresolved. Germline V gene lookup returns CDR1 SGHTA and CDR2 FQGNSA. The CDR3 is 13 amino acids. V was clipped by 4 bases and J by 4 bases, with 10 bases between them. The CDR3 DNA follows: TGTGCCAGCAGCTCGAGACGGGTCTATGGCTACACCTTC. Residues: CASSSRRVYGYTF.

V and J are TRBV19 and TRBJ1-5; D remains ambiguous. The CDR3 spans 17 residues. Trimming cost V 3 bases and J 2 bases, with 17 bases left between them. Germline V gene data show CDR1 as LNHDA and CDR2 as SQIVND (reference sequence). CDR3 sequence (DNA): TGTGCCAGTAGTATCCGGCCCTCAAGGGCGGGCAATCAGCCCCAGCATTTT. Its protein product is CASSIRPSRAGNQPQHF.

CDR3 amino acids: CASSESRGLANEKLFF. DNA for the CDR3: TGTGCCAGCAGTGAATCCCGGGGGTTGGCTAATGAAAAACTGTTTTTT. V is TRBV25-1 and J is TRBJ1-4; weak D call: TRBD1 (5 bases). This CDR3 comprises 16 residues. Germline assignment: CDR1 MGHDK and CDR2 SYGVNS. V shed 1 base and J shed 3 bases, with 12 bases lying between them.

This chain uses TRBV19 with TRBJ1-5; a weak D match, TRBD1 (5 bases). CDR3 length: 16 residues. From germline, CDR1 is LNHDA and CDR2 SQIVND (reference sequence). The germline V and J ends were trimmed by 0 bases and 0 bases, with 9 bases remaining between them. The CDR3 DNA follows: TGTGCCAGTAGTATAGAGTCCGGGGGTAGCAATCAGCCCCAGCATTTT. It codes for CASSIESGGSNQPQHF.

The chain carries TRBV14 and TRBJ2-6; the D call may be TRBD1 or TRBD2 (5 bases each). Trimming pared 2 bases from V and 2 bases from J, leaving 7 bases between. Looked up from germline, CDR1 is SGHDN and CDR2 is FVKESK. This CDR3 spans 15 amino acids. The CDR3 here is CASSQWGTGANVLTF. CDR3 coding DNA: TGTGCCAGCAGCCAATGGGGGACTGGGGCCAACGTCCTGACTTTC.

V and J are TRBV29-1 and TRBJ1-2, with TRBD1 as a possible D gene (5 bases). V was trimmed by 7 bases and J by 6 bases, leaving 12 bases between them. The CDR3 length is 11 residues. Germline V CDR1 and CDR2: SQVTM, ANQGSEA. The CDR3 region is CSGHGGDGYTF. CDR3 DNA sequence: TGCAGCGGTCATGGAGGGGATGGCTACACCTTC. The whole variable domain, remainder taken from reference TRBV29-1 and TRBJ1-2, is SAVISQKPSRDICQRGTSLTIQCQVDSQVTMMFWYRQQPGQSLTLIATANQGSEATYESGFVIDKFPISRPNLTFSTLTVSNMSPEDSSIYLCSGHGGDGYTFGSGTRLTVV.

V is TRBV7-2 and J is TRBJ2-1; D is possibly TRBD1 (5 bases). V was shortened by 1 base and J by 12 bases, with 19 bases between the two germline ends. CDR1 and CDR2 from the germline V gene are SGHTA and FQGNSA. This CDR3 contains 15 residues. The CDR3 DNA sequence: TGTGCCAGCAGCTTAGAGGGGCAACCCCACTTTGGGCAGTTCTTC. This translates into CASSLEGQPHFGQFF.

In this sample, this clone turned up once. The gene calls are TRBV5-4 and TRBJ2-5, with D possibly matching TRBD2 (7 bases). Deletions cut 3 bases from V and 2 bases from J, with 17 bases between. This CDR3 has 16 amino acids. CDR1 SGHNT and CDR2 YYREEE come from the germline V gene (reference sequence). The CDR3 coding sequence is TGTGCCAGCAGCTCCAATGCGGGGGCGGGTCAAGAGACCCAGTACTTC. It encodes CASSSNAGAGQETQYF.

This chain uses TRBV28 with TRBJ2-7, with 7 bases aligning to TRBD2. The CDR3 loop spans 13 amino acids. Germline-derived CDR1 and CDR2 are MDHEN and SYDVKM. The ends lost 7 bases at V and 7 bases at J; junction bases unmatched: 10. CDR3 DNA sequence: TGTGCCAGCACCCGGGCTAGCGGACGAGAGCAGTACTTC. This sequence encodes CASTRASGREQYF.

V gene TRBV6-1 combines with J gene TRBJ1-6; 7 nucleotides line up with TRBD1. CDR3 length: 14 residues. Germline CDR1 reads MNHNS; CDR2 reads SASEGT. The junction had 6 bases not matched to a gene; V was cut back by 6 bases and J by 7 bases. CDR3 sequence: CASSVTGSNSPLHF. The CDR3 coding sequence is TGTGCCAGCAGCGTGACAGGGTCCAATTCACCCCTCCACTTT.